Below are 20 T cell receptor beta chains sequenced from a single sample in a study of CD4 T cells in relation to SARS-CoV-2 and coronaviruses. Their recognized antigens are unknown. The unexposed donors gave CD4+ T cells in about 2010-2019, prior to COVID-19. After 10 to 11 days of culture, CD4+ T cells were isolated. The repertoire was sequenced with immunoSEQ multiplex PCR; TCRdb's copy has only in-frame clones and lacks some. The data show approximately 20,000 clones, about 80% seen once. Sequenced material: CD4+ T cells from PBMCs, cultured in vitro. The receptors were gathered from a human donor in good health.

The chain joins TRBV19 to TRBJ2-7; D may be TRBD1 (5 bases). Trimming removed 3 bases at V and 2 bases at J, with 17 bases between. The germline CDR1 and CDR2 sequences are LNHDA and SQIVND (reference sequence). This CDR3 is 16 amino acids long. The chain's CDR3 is CASSMRLLDTTYEQYF. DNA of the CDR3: TGTGCCAGTAGTATGAGGTTATTGGACACAACCTACGAGCAGTACTTC.

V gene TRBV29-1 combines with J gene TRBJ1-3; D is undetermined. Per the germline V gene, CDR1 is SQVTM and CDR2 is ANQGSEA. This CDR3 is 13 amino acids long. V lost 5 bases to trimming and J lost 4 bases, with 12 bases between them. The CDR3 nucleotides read TGCAGCGTTCGGATAGCTACAGGAAACACCATATATTTT. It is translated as CSVRIATGNTIYF.

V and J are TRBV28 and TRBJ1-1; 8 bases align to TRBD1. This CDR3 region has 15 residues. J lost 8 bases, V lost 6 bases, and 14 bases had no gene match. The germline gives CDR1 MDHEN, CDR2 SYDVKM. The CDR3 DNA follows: TGTGCCAGCAGCCCTGGGACCTGGACAGGGAAGGAAGCTTTCTTT. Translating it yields CASSPGTWTGKEAFF.

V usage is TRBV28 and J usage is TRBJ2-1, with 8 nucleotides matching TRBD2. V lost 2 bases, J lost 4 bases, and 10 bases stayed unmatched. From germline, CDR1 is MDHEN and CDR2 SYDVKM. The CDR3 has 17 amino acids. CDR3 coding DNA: TGTGCCAGCAGTTTAATGGAAACGGGAGGGCCTTACAATGAGCAGTTCTTC. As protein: CASSLMETGGPYNEQFF.

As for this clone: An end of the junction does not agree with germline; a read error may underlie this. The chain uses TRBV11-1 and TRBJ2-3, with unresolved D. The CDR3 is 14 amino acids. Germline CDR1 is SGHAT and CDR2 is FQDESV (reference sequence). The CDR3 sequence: CASSSAARTDTQYF. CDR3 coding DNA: TGTGCCAGCAGCTCGGCCGCCCGCACGGATACGCAGTATTTT.

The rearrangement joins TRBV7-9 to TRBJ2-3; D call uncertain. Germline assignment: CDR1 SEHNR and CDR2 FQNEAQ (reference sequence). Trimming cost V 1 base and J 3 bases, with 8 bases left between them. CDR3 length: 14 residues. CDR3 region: CASSLVDRTDTQYF. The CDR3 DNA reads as TGTGCCAGCAGCTTAGTCGATAGAACAGATACGCAGTATTTT.

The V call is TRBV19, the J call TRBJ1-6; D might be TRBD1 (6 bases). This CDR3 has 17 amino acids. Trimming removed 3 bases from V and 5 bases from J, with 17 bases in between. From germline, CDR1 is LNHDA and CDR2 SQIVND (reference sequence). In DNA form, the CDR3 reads TGTGCCAGTAGTATCCGGTGGGGGCGCCGGAATAATTCACCCCTCCACTTT. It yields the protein CASSIRWGRRNNSPLHF.

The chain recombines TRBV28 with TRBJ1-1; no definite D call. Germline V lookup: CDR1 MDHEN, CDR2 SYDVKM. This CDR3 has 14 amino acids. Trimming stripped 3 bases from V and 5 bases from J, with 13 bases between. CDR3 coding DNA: TGTGCCAGCAGTTTCGGCGCCCGGGGAACTGAAGCTTTCTTT. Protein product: CASSFGARGTEAFF.

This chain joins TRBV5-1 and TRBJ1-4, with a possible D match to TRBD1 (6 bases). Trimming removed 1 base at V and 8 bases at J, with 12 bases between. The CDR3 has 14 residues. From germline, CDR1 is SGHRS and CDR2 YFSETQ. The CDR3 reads CASSLTGQMEKLFF. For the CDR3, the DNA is TGCGCCAGCAGCTTGACCGGACAGATGGAAAAACTGTTTTTT. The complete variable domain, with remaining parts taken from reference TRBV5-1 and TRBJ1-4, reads KAGVTQTPRYLIKTRGQQVTLSCSPISGHRSVSWYQQTPGQGLQFLFEYFSETQRNKGNFPGRFSGRQFSNSRSEMNVSTLELGDSALYLCASSLTGQMEKLFFGSGTQLSVL.

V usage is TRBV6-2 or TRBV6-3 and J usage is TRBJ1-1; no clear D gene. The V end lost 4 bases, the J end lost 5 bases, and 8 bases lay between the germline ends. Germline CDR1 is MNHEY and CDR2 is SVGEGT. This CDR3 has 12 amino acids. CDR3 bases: TGTGCCAGCAGTTCCCTTAGGACTGAAGCTTTCTTT. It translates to CASSSLRTEAFF.

The CDR3 DNA is TGTGCCAGCAGCCCCGGTGGCCAACGCCGTTCCGAGCAGTACTTC. It codes for CASSPGGQRRSEQYF. V usage is TRBV7-2 and J usage is TRBJ2-7, with D unresolved. The CDR3 spans 15 residues. Looked up from germline, CDR1 is SGHTA and CDR2 is FQGNSA. V was clipped by 5 bases and J by 6 bases, with 20 bases between them.

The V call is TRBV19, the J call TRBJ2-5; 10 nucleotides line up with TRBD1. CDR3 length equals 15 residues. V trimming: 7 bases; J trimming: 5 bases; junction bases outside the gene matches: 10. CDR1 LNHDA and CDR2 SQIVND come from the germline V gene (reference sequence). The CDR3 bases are TGTGCCAGTACCAAGAGGACAGGGGGAATGGAGACCCAGTACTTC. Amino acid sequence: CASTKRTGGMETQYF.

CDR3 nucleotides: TGTGCCAGCAGCGTCACAGGAAAAGAGACCCAGTACTTC. Amino acid sequence: CASSVTGKETQYF. The chain combines TRBV9 with TRBJ2-5; a weak D match, TRBD1 (5 bases). This CDR3 is 13 amino acids long. V dropped 2 bases and J dropped 3 bases, with 8 bases sitting between them. The germline gives CDR1 SGDLS, CDR2 YYNGEE.

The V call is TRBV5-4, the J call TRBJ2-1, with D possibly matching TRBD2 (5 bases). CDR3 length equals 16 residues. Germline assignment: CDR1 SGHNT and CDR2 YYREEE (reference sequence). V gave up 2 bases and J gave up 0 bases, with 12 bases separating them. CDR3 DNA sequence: TGTGCCAGCAGCTTAAGCGGAGGCTACTCCTACAATGAGCAGTTCTTC. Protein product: CASSLSGGYSYNEQFF.

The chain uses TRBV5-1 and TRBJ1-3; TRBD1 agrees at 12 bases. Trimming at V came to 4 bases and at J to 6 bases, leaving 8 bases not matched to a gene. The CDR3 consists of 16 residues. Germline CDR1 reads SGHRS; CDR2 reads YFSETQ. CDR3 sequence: CASSPPGQGAVNTIYF. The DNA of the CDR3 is TGCGCCAGCAGCCCTCCGGGACAGGGGGCTGTAAACACCATATATTTT.

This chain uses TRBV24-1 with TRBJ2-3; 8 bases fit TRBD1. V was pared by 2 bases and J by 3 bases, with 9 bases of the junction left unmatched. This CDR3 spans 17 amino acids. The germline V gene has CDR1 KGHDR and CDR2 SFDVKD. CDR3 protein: CATSDYQGAIVTDTQYF. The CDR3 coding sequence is TGTGCCACCAGTGATTACCAGGGGGCGATCGTAACAGATACGCAGTATTTT.

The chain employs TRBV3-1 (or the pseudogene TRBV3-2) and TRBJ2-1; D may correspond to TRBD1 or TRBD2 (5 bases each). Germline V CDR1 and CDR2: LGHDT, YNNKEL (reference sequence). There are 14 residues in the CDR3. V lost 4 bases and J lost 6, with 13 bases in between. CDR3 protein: CASSRGTGSNEQFF. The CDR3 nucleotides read TGTGCCAGCAGCCGGGGGACGGGGTCCAATGAGCAGTTCTTC.

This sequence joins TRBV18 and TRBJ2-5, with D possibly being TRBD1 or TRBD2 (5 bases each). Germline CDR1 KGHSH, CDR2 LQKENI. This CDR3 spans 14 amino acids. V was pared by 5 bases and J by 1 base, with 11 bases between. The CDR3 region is CASSATGTQETQYF. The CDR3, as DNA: TGTGCCAGCTCAGCAACCGGGACCCAAGAGACCCAGTACTTC.

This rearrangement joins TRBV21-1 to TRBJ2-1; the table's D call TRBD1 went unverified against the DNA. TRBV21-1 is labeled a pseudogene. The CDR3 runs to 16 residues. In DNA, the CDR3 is TGTGCCAGCAGCAAAGGGGGCAGTGTCTCGATCGATGAGCAGTTCTTC. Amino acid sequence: CASSKGGSVSIDEQFF.

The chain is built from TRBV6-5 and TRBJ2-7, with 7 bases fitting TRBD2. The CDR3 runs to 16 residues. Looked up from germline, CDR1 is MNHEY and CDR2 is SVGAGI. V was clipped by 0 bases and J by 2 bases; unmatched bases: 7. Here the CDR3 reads CASSYSSGGRAYEQYF. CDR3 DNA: TGTGCCAGCAGTTACTCCAGTGGTGGGAGGGCCTACGAGCAGTACTTC.